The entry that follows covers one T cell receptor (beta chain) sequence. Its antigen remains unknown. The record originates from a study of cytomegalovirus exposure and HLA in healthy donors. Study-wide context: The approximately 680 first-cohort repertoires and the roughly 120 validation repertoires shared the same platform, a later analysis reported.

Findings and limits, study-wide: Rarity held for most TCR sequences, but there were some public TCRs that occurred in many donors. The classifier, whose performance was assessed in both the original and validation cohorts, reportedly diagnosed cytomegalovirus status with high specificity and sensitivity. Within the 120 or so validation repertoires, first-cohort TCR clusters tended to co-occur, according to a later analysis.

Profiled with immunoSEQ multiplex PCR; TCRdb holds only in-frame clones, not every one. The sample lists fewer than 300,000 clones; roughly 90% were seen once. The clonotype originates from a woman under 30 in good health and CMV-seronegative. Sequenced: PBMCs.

CDR3 sequence: CASSDTGVNYGYTF. Here the CDR3 DNA reads TGTGCCAGCAGCGACACAGGTGTCAACTATGGCTACACCTTC. This chain links TRBV9 with TRBJ1-2; the D gene is possibly TRBD1 (5 bases). This CDR3 contains 14 residues. CDR1 is SGDLS and CDR2 is YYNGEE in the germline V gene. With 3 bases removed from V and 2 bases from J, the gap between germline ends came to 11 bases.